This T cell receptor beta chain was recovered during a study of shared clonotypes between healthy human individuals (dated by TCRdb to 2018 to 2020). Some background on the complete study: A few men and a couple of women, aged 18 to 49 years, made up the cohort. For each donor, CD4 naive and CD4 memory were each given three plates, CD8 naive was given two plates, and CD8 memory was given one plate. The study deeply sequenced blood TCR repertoires of about 5 healthy adults to estimate repertoire size and the extent of clonotype sharing between individuals. To increase sequencing depth and limit assay-specific biases, different laboratories used diverse techniques to prepare libraries and sequence TCR repertoires. Leukapheresis yielded between about 0.94 and 8.9 billion PBMCs per donor. Overall results and qualifications from the work: Clonotypes shared by all four sorted-subset donors showed higher generation probabilities than non-shared clonotypes. Rarefaction of sorted-subset datasets indicated incomplete sequencing despite the large sequencing depth. The genetic and exposure-history diversity represented was limited by the small number of donors. Naive subsets generally had larger estimated clonotype richness than memory subsets did. Sampling was limited to blood, and TCR repertoires in tissue likely differ from TCR repertoires in blood. When a few donors were compared, the shared fraction of clonotypes was about 5% for naive CD4, 3.5% for naive CD8, 2% to 2.5% for memory CD4, and less than 0.5% for memory CD8. Pairwise subsampling indicated that sequencing depth was expected to affect the degree of clonotype sharing among donors.

Using the deep immunoSEQ assay, multiplex PCR amplified TCR CDR3 regions from genomic DNA. Extracted genomic DNA from each cell subset was spread evenly across all wells of several immunoSEQ 96-well plates, with each plate serving as a replicate. For sorted subsets, each replicate PCR was loaded with 200 to 250 ng genomic DNA, equivalent to roughly 30,000 T cell genomes. Purified libraries were quantified with a Qubit 3.0 fluorometer, sized on a Bioanalyzer 2100, and re-quantified with the KAPA Library Quantification kit. A separate single-read 150-cycle Illumina NextSeq 550 flow cell was used to sequence each immunoSEQ 96-well plate. In the authors' own workflow: The immunoSEQ output contained only junctional sequences without quality scores, so filtering could not match that applied to full-length reads. Sequences were annotated with PyIR, a Python wrapper for IgBLAST v1.9, and V/J genes and CDR3 were assigned using IMGT germline references. Reads were filtered out if the reads had weak V/J assignments (E-value above 1e-6), no CDR3, stop codons, out-of-frame junctions, or ambiguous translated residues. V3J clonotypes were defined as sequences sharing an identical inferred V gene, J gene, and CDR3 amino acid sequence. The percentage overlap between two repertoires was calculated by dividing the number of shared unique clonotypes by the size of the smaller repertoire. RTK rarefaction, the Chao1 estimator, and Recon v2.1 estimates of unobserved clonotypes were used to assess repertoire richness. Generation probabilities were computed with OLGA for all TCRbeta clonotypes obtained by the gDNA method from a few donors. Here the immuneACCESS table is served through TCRdb, limited to in-frame sequences with V and J called. Missing clones are a known gap in these copies; in checked studies unresolved V genes cover under half, and the rest lacks a known reason. V, J and clone size reflect that table, while D and trimming were determined from the DNA. Recorded for this sample are roughly 2 million clones; roughly 95% of them occurred a single time. The top ten clonotypes cover 0.13% of the sample.

The donors were healthy, HIV-negative adults with no recently reported acute infections or vaccinations. Every donor was a Caucasian adult living in Nashville, Tennessee, USA. CD4+ T cells were enriched by magnetic negative selection; naive cells were then positively selected on CD45RA, and the negative fraction formed the memory subset. Blood was obtained by leukapheresis, after which PBMCs were separated by Ficoll-Histopaque density gradient centrifugation and cryopreserved in liquid nitrogen vapor phase. Analytical flow cytometry was used to check the purity and quantity of every magnetically sorted T cell population. From each sorted fraction, genomic DNA was isolated and quantified by UV absorbance on a Nanodrop 2000c. Points on this clone: Its antigen specificity is not known. Base qualities were left out, and no much larger clone turns up one base away.

The germline V gene provides CDR1 KGHSH and CDR2 LQKENI. V is clipped by 2 bases and J by 3 bases, and the sequence between their germline boundaries is 11 bases long. From cysteine to phenylalanine, the CDR3 is 14 amino acids long. CDR3 DNA only is kept here, 42 bases in frame from base 1. Sequenced sample: naive CD4+ T cells sorted from blood. What this sample's cell subset or site label stands for: CD45RA+ positively selected. This clonotype was sampled from a man in his late teens or twenties in good health. The rearrangement combines TRBV18 with TRBJ2-7; too little of a D gene remains to name it. The base sequence is TGTGCCAGCTCACCAGACATTTTCGGCTACGAGCAGTACTTC. This translates into CASSPDIFGYEQYF.